The rows below give T cell receptor beta chains drawn from one sample of a study of quantifying T cell responses using KT2 cells. TCRdb used MiXCR to reprocess the UMI-ligation and nested PCR reads, holding one entry per CDR3 protein. This table holds approximately 50,000 distinct CDR3 sequences, 11% found once. What was sequenced was PBMCs spiked with cells of the T cell clone KT2. Every receptor here comes from a human donor. CDR3s include the opening cysteine and the closing phenylalanine or tryptophan. D genes are given only for firm matches. The size of a clone is reported for some rows only, either as once, few or many, or as a class for expanded clones.

-,TRBJ2-5,13,many,TRBV29-1,CSGLNGPGETQYF,TGCAGCGGGCTTAACGGGCCGGGAGAGACCCAGTACTTC
TRBD1,TRBJ1-1,17,few,TRBV29-1,CSVESGGSYLMNTEAFF,TGCAGCGTTGAATCAGGGGGCTCTTACCTCATGAACACTGAAGCTTTCTTT
TRBD1,TRBJ2-1,12,-,TRBV29-1,CSGDRAGNEQFF,TGCAGCGGAGACAGGGCAGGCAATGAGCAGTTCTTC
TRBD2,TRBJ2-1,14,-,TRBV20-1,CSAPPSGRAREQFF,TGCAGTGCCCCGCCAAGCGGGAGGGCTCGGGAGCAGTTCTTC
-,TRBJ1-5,15,many,TRBV4-1,CASSQIQGSNQPQHF,TGCGCCAGCAGCCAAATCCAAGGAAGCAATCAGCCCCAGCATTTT
-,TRBJ2-2,16,few,TRBV11-2,CASSLDRAQITGELFF,TGTGCCAGCAGCTTAGATCGGGCACAGATCACCGGGGAGCTGTTTTTT
TRBD1,TRBJ1-5,17,-,TRBV18,CASSPVQGAGSNQPQHF,TGTGCCAGCTCACCGGTCCAGGGGGCTGGTAGCAATCAGCCCCAGCATTTT
TRBD1,TRBJ1-4,15,-,TRBV30,CAWSLPGQGSEKLFF,TGTGCCTGGAGTCTTCCGGGACAGGGGAGTGAAAAACTGTTTTTT
-,TRBJ2-7,13,many,TRBV20-1,CSARARINYEQYF,TGCAGTGCTAGAGCTAGAATCAACTACGAGCAGTACTTC
-,TRBJ2-3,14,many,TRBV7-9,CASSQGLVTDTQYF,TGTGCCAGCAGCCAGGGACTGGTCACAGATACGCAGTATTTT
-,TRBJ2-5,16,few,TRBV28,CASRKRPGSWQETQYF,TGTGCCAGCAGGAAAAGACCGGGGAGTTGGCAAGAGACCCAGTACTTC
TRBD1,TRBJ1-4,15,few,TRBV7-9,CASSPLTGGNEKLFF,TGTGCCAGCAGCCCATTGACAGGGGGGAATGAAAAACTGTTTTTT
-,TRBJ1-6,14,-,TRBV7-2,CASSLVDRNSPLHF,TGTGCCAGCAGCTTAGTAGACCGAAATTCACCCCTCCACTTT
TRBD2,TRBJ2-3,15,-,TRBV7-9,CASSQDSGGHDTQYF,TGTGCCAGCAGCCAAGATAGCGGGGGCCATGATACGCAGTATTTT
-,TRBJ1-1,15,-,TRBV6-2/TRBV6-3,CASSYGQNMNTEAFF,TGTGCCAGCAGTTACGGTCAGAACATGAACACTGAAGCTTTCTTT
TRBD1,TRBJ2-1,14,-,TRBV18,CASSTGPLYNEQFF,TGTGCCAGCTCGACAGGGCCACTTTACAATGAGCAGTTCTTC
TRBD1,TRBJ1-6,15,-,TRBV5-6,CASSSGQGYNSPLHF,TGTGCCAGCAGCTCTGGACAGGGTTATAATTCACCCCTCCACTTT
-,TRBJ1-5,15,-,TRBV7-2,CASSPDGGRGQPQHF,TGTGCCAGCAGCCCGGACGGAGGGAGGGGGCAGCCCCAGCATTTT
-,TRBJ2-3,14,many,TRBV6-2/TRBV6-3,CASSYSKELDTQYF,TGTGCCAGCAGTTACTCGAAAGAACTAGATACGCAGTATTTT
-,TRBJ2-7,15,once,TRBV20-1,CSGREGGISSYEQYF,TGCAGTGGCAGGGAAGGCGGGATAAGCTCCTACGAGCAGTACTTC
-,TRBJ1-2,14,-,TRBV20-1,CSADGKKGSYGYTF,TGCAGTGCCGACGGAAAGAAGGGGAGCTATGGCTACACCTTC
TRBD2,TRBJ2-1,15,few,TRBV20-1,CSARAGLAGGGEQFF,TGCAGTGCTAGAGCGGGACTAGCGGGGGGGGGTGAGCAGTTCTTC
TRBD1,TRBJ1-6,14,-,TRBV5-1,CASGQGWNNSPLHF,TGCGCCAGTGGACAGGGGTGGAATAATTCACCCCTCCACTTT
-,TRBJ1-4,17,few,TRBV13,CASSSRDSIATNEKLFF,TGTGCCAGCAGTTCGCGCGATTCAATTGCAACTAATGAAAAACTGTTTTTT
-,TRBJ1-1,14,few,TRBV7-6,CASSSRQAGTEAFF,TGTGCCAGCAGCTCGAGACAGGCGGGGACTGAAGCTTTCTTT
-,TRBJ2-7,14,many,TRBV7-9,CASSLTGQGDEQYF,TGTGCCAGCAGCTTAACGGGACAAGGCGACGAGCAGTACTTC
TRBD1,TRBJ2-1,18,many,TRBV7-9,CASTSPGTGINYHNEQFF,TGTGCCAGCACCTCTCCCGGGACAGGGATCAACTATCACAATGAGCAGTTCTTC
TRBD1,TRBJ2-7,14,-,TRBV11-3,CASSLGTGADEQYF,TGTGCCAGCAGCTTGGGAACAGGGGCCGACGAGCAGTACTTC
TRBD1,TRBJ1-1,13,-,TRBV29-1,CSGGTVMNTEAFF,TGCAGCGGGGGGACAGTGATGAACACTGAAGCTTTCTTT
-,TRBJ2-1,18,many,TRBV4-1,CASSQVDMGFSSYNEQFF,TGCGCCAGCAGCCAAGTTGATATGGGATTTTCGTCCTACAATGAGCAGTTCTTC
-,TRBJ2-5,11,many,TRBV12-3/TRBV12-4,CASSDQETQYF,TGTGCCAGCAGTGATCAAGAGACCCAGTACTTC
-,TRBJ2-7,16,few,TRBV4-1,CASSQNGPASSYEQYF,TGCGCCAGCAGCCAGAATGGTCCAGCATCCTCCTACGAGCAGTACTTC
-,TRBJ2-7,19,-,TRBV27,CASSRGVAQGRSTSYEQYF,TGTGCCAGCAGTCGGGGGGTCGCACAGGGGCGCTCCACCTCCTACGAGCAGTACTTC
-,TRBJ2-3,14,few,TRBV10-3,CAISDWGQSDTQYF,TGTGCCATCAGTGACTGGGGGCAATCAGATACGCAGTATTTT
-,TRBJ2-7,14,few,TRBV5-6,CASSFGQGNYEQYF,TGTGCCAGCAGCTTTGGCCAGGGGAACTACGAGCAGTACTTC
TRBD2,TRBJ2-3,16,-,TRBV24-1,CATSDSTSGGYDTQYF,TGTGCCACCAGTGATTCAACTAGCGGGGGGTATGATACGCAGTATTTT
TRBD2,TRBJ2-5,15,-,TRBV12-3/TRBV12-4,CASRPPGLAVETQYF,TGTGCCAGCAGGCCCCCGGGACTAGCGGTAGAGACCCAGTACTTC
-,TRBJ2-3,12,few,TRBV18,CASSSARDTQYF,TGTGCCAGCTCTTCAGCCCGAGATACGCAGTATTTT
TRBD2,TRBJ2-1,14,many,TRBV29-1,CSHTTSGSYNEQFF,TGCAGCCATACGACTAGCGGCAGTTACAATGAGCAGTTCTTC
-,TRBJ2-2,15,-,TRBV6-5,CASSRERANTGELFF,TGTGCCAGCAGCCGGGAACGGGCGAACACCGGGGAGCTGTTTTTT
-,TRBJ2-3,11,-,TRBV20-1,CSAGPTDTQYF,TGCAGTGCAGGCCCCACAGATACGCAGTATTTT
-,TRBJ2-7,14,many,TRBV5-1,CASTLQGAAYEQYF,TGCGCCAGCACCTTACAGGGTGCGGCCTACGAGCAGTACTTC
TRBD1,TRBJ2-7,14,-,TRBV11-3,CASSSRDRSYEQYF,TGTGCCAGCAGCTCACGGGACAGATCCTACGAGCAGTACTTC
-,TRBJ2-5,16,-,TRBV2,CASSEALGGMVETQYF,TGTGCCAGCAGTGAAGCCCTTGGGGGTATGGTAGAGACCCAGTACTTC
-,TRBJ2-1,18,-,TRBV14,CASSQDLGAGVSYNEQFF,TGTGCCAGCAGCCAAGATCTTGGTGCAGGGGTGTCCTACAATGAGCAGTTCTTC
TRBD2,TRBJ2-3,15,-,TRBV20-1,CSAAEETSGTDTQYF,TGCAGTGCTGCCGAGGAGACTAGCGGGACAGATACGCAGTATTTT
TRBD1,TRBJ2-3,14,-,TRBV6-5,CASSEGASTDTQYF,TGTGCCAGCAGCGAGGGGGCGAGCACAGATACGCAGTATTTT
-,TRBJ2-2,15,-,TRBV5-5,CASSLLATNTGELFF,TGTGCCAGCAGCTTACTTGCGACGAACACCGGGGAGCTGTTTTTT